This TCR beta chain was retrieved from a study of T cells in localized non-small cell lung cancer. This clone has only a few counts. Clones were sequenced by immunoSEQ multiplex PCR, and TCRdb holds only the in-frame ones, with some missing. The sample shows about 540 clones, 30% to 45% of them seen only once. This CDR3 has 14 amino acids. V lost 4 bases and J 2 bases, leaving 11 bases between the germline ends. From germline, CDR1 is SGHRS and CDR2 YFSETQ. The TCR sequence derives from a man between 40 and 70 years old with stage III lung adenocarcinoma. The sequencing here drew on lung tumor tissue, taken before any cancer treatment. The chain carries TRBV5-1 and TRBJ2-3; weak D call: TRBD1 (6 bases). CDR3: CASSVGQTTDTQYF. CDR3 DNA: TGCGCCAGCAGCGTGGGACAAACCACAGATACGCAGTATTTT.